This TCR beta chain was captured in a study of molecular identifiers for immune sequencing clone quantification. General observations from the study: Among about 1 million naive cells, as was reported, spiked Jurkat TCR RNA from one cell was detectable.

Both previously described methods and listed TCR primers were employed to make bulk TCR libraries. From the PCR reads, TCRdb called clonotypes with MiXCR, one entry per CDR3 protein. This table has 97,000 or so distinct CDR3 sequences, 20% to 25% appearing once. Worth noting for this clonotype: Its target is unknown.

Input for naive CD8 libraries was about 18,000 to 1,100,000 sorted cells; the RNA fraction used was 10%, 30% or 50%. Using a CD8+CD4-CCR7+CD45RA+ phenotype, naive CD8 T cells were sorted. The CDR3 is made up of 16 amino acids. Trimming at V came to 2 bases and at J to 5 bases, leaving 9 bases not matched to a gene. Germline V gene sequence: CDR1 SGHAT, CDR2 FQNNGV. The clonotype was recovered from a human donor in good health. Some libraries in this study had Jurkat cell RNA spiked in. The chain carries TRBV11-2 and TRBJ2-3, with 8 bases aligning to TRBD2. The source material was naive CD8+ T cells from blood, with Jurkat cell RNA spiked in. Specified subset: FACS-sorted CD8+CD4-CCR7+CD45RA+ naive T cells. The CDR3 sequence is CASSLMAGGSGDTQYF. The CDR3 DNA follows: TGTGCCAGCAGCTTAATGGCGGGGGGATCGGGAGATACGCAGTATTTT.